This T cell receptor beta chain derives from a study of beta chain features in type 1 diabetes. Study results and limitations: Moderately but significantly shorter TCRB CDR3s were found in Type 1 diabetes patients in all four CD4+ subsets. Patients showed naive, central memory and Treg TCRB repertoires that appeared more similar than those of healthy donors. Sequencing from cDNA could over-represent high-TCR-expressing cells.

The germline V and J ends were trimmed by 5 bases and 7 bases, with 14 bases remaining between them. The CDR3 extends over 12 amino acids. Germline-derived CDR1 and CDR2 are SQVTM and ANQGSEA. As for this clone: Its antigen is undetermined.

All of the isolated RNA was reverse transcribed, so expressed TCRB transcripts were sequenced. Reads from naive, central memory and regulatory T cell samples averaged around 3.6 million. TCRdb's table, derived via immunoSEQ multiplex PCR, lists solely in-frame clones and lacks some. The sample contains around 150,000 clones, around 63% of which appear only once. The clonotype originates from a man aged 25-45 years with type 1 diabetes. The sample consisted of naive CD4+ T cells from blood. The chain links TRBV29-1 to TRBJ1-2; the D gene is possibly TRBD1 (5 bases). CDR3 nucleotides: TGCAGCGTTTTCGCGACAGAGGCTGGCTACACCTTC. It translates to CSVFATEAGYTF.